This T cell receptor beta chain was obtained from a study of blood T cell repertoires in COVID-19. Study overall: Sites across the United States, Italy and Spain contributed samples from acute and convalescent COVID-19. T cells, B-cell-depleted T cells, or PBMCs provided the cDNA or gDNA that served as material.

This clone was found once. Followed over time, Seattle patients had been enrolled while infection was active. Authors' data handling: The authors estimated nucleated cell counts from reference gene primer amplification. Profiling relied on immunoSEQ multiplex PCR, and the TCRdb table lists in-frame clones only, not all of them. The DNA was the basis for D and trimming; V, J and clone size are from that table. The profile shows approximately 280,000 clones, around 90% of them singletons. The CDR3 loop spans 14 amino acids. The germline V gene encodes CDR1 MNHEY and CDR2 SVGEGT. V gave up 4 bases and J gave up 7 bases, with 13 bases separating them.

V and J are TRBV6-2 or TRBV6-3 and TRBJ2-2, with a possible D match to TRBD2 (5 bases). This TCR was recovered from a woman aged 25-40 years with COVID-19, enrolled during active disease. The material sequenced was peripheral blood. As DNA, the CDR3 is TGTGCCAGCAGTTTGACTACCCAGAGCGGGGAGCTGTTTTTT. Translating gives CASSLTTQSGELFF.